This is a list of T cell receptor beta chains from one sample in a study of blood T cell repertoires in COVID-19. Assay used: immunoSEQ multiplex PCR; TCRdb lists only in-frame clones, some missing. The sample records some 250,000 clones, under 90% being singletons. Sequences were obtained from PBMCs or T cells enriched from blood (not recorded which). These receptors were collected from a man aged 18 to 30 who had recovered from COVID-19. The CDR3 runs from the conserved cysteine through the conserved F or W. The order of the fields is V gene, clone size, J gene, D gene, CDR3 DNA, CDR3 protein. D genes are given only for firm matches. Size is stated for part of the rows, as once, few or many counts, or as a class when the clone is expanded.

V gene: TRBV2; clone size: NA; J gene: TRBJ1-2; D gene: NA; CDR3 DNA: TGTGCCAGCAGTGAAGAGGGACAAGCTAACTATGGCTACACCTTC; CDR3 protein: CASSEEGQANYGYTF
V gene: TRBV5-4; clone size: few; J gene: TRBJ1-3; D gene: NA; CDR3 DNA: TGTGCCAGCAGCTTGGGAGGGCAACTCTCTGGAAACACCATATATTTT; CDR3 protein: CASSLGGQLSGNTIYF
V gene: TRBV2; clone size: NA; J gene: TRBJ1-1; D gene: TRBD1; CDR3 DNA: TGTGCCAGCAGTCCTAGCAGGGGGCGGGGAGCTTTCTTT; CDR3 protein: CASSPSRGRGAFF
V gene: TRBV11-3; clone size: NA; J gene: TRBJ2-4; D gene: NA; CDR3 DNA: TGTGCCAGCAGCTTAGGTGTGGGGACTTACGCCAAAAACATTCAGTACTTC; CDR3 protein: CASSLGVGTYAKNIQYF
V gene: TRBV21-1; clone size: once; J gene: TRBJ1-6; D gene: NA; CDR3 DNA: TGTGCCAGCAGAAAGACAGGGGTTTATAATTCACCCCTCCACTTT; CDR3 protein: CASRKTGVYNSPLHF
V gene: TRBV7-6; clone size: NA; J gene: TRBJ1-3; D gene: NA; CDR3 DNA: TGTGCCAGCAGCTTGTCTAGGGGGATCTCTGGAAACACCATATATTTT; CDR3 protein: CASSLSRGISGNTIYF
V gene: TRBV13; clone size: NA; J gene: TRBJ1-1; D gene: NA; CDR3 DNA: TGTGCCAGCTGTAGGAGGGGGAACACTGAAGCTTTCTTT; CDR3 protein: CASCRRGNTEAFF
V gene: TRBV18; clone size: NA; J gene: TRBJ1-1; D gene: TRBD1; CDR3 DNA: TGTGCCAGCTCACCAGGGACAGGGGGGACCGGCGCTGAAGCTTTCTTT; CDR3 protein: CASSPGTGGTGAEAFF
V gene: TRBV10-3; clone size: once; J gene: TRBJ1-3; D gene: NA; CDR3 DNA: TGTGCCATCAGTGGGCAGGGCTCTGGAAACACCATATATTTT; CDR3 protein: CAISGQGSGNTIYF
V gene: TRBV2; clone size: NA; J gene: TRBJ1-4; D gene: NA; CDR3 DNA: TGTGCCAGCAGACCCGGGGATTCAACTAATGAAAAACTGTTTTTT; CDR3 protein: CASRPGDSTNEKLFF
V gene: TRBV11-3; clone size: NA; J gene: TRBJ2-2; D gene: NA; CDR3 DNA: TGTGCCAGCAGACAAGGCCACAACAGGGCCCTGGGGACCGGGGAGCTGTTTTTT; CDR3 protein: CASRQGHNRALGTGELFF
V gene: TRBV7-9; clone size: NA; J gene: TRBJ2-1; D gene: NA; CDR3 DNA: TGTGCCAGCAGGCTGACCGATTGGGGCGCAACCTACAATGAGCAGTTCTTC; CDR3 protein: CASRLTDWGATYNEQFF
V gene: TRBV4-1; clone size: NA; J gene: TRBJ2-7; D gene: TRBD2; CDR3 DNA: TGCGCCAGCAGCCAAGGGGTCTCAGCGGGGGCTTTATACTACGAGCAGTACTTC; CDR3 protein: CASSQGVSAGALYYEQYF
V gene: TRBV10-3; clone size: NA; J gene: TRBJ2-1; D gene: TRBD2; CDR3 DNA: TGTGCCATCACCGGGACTAGCGGGAGGCTCGGCAATGAGCAGTTCTTC; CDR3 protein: CAITGTSGRLGNEQFF
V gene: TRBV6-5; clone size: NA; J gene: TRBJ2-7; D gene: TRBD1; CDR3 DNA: TGTGCCAGCAGTTACGACAGGGACTACGAGCAGTACTTC; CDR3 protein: CASSYDRDYEQYF
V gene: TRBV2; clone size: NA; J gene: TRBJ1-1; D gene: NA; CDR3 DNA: TGTGCCAGCAGCGCCGGGACAATGAACACTGAAGCTTTCTTT; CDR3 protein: CASSAGTMNTEAFF
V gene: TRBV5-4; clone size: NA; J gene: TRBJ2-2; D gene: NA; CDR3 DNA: TGTGCCAGCAGCCTGAGGGGGGAGCTGTTTTTT; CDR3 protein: CASSLRGELFF
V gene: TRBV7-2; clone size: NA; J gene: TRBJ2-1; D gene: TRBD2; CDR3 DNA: TGTGCCAGCAGCCTCGGGACTAGCGGCCGCGGCTCCTACAATGAGCAGTTCTTC; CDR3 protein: CASSLGTSGRGSYNEQFF
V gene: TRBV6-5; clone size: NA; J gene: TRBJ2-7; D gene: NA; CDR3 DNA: TGTGCCAGCAGGAAGACAGCCTACGAGCAGTACTTC; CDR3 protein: CASRKTAYEQYF
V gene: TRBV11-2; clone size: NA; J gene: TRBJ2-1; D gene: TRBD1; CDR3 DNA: TGTGCCAGCAGCACCTCGACAGGGAGCTCCTACAATGAGCAGTTCTTC; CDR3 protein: CASSTSTGSSYNEQFF